The present T cell receptor (beta chain) was sequenced within a study of blood T cell repertoires in COVID-19. Study details: Donors in the United States, Italy and Spain gave samples during acute or convalescent COVID-19. PBMCs, B-cell-depleted T cells, or T cells provided the cDNA or gDNA that made up the material.

Germline CDR1 and CDR2: SQVTM and ANQGSEA. The CDR3 has 17 residues. The V segment lost 1 base and the J segment 1 base; nucleotides outside the gene matches: 5. In the authors' workflow: Estimates of nucleated cell counts were drawn from the amplification of reference gene primers. The assay was immunoSEQ multiplex PCR, and TCRdb's table has in-frame clones only and misses some. Clone size and V and J calls were adopted from that table, with D and trimming inferred from the DNA. This sample carries under 200,000 clones, 65% to 85% of them seen once, and the ten largest clones take roughly a tenth. This TCR derives from a man between 65 and 79 years old with active or convalescent COVID-19. V gene TRBV29-1 combines with J gene TRBJ2-1, with 12 positions matching TRBD2. Input material: peripheral blood. CDR3 protein: CSVEGTSGAPSYNEQFF. The CDR3 DNA reads TGCAGCGTTGAAGGGACTAGCGGGGCCCCATCCTACAATGAGCAGTTCTTC.